These 18 T cell receptor beta chains came from one sample sequenced in a study of cytomegalovirus exposure and HLA in healthy donors. PCR used 60 Vbeta primers and 13 Jbeta primers. Measured with immunoSEQ multiplex PCR; TCRdb has only the in-frame clones, and not every one. The table shows about 120,000 clones, with roughly three fifths occurring only once. Sequenced sample: PBMCs. The receptors stem from a man aged 35 to 55 in good health and CMV-seropositive.

The chain employs TRBV6-1 and TRBJ1-1; D remains ambiguous. CDR1 is MNHNS, CDR2 SASEGT, per germline. V lost 3 bases and J lost 3, with 8 bases in between. CDR3 length: 13 residues. The chain's CDR3 is CASSEFVDTEAFF. The CDR3 nucleotides are TGTGCCAGCAGTGAGTTCGTAGACACTGAAGCTTTCTTT.

The V call is TRBV14, the J call TRBJ2-5; 14 bases are shared with TRBD2. CDR1 is SGHDN, CDR2 FVKESK, per germline. The length of the CDR3 is 17 residues. V trimming: 4 bases; J trimming: 0 bases; junction bases outside the gene matches: 4. The CDR3 bases are TGTGCCAGCAGCCTATGGGGACTAGCGGGGGACCAAGAGACCCAGTACTTC. This translates into CASSLWGLAGDQETQYF.

CDR3: CASSFRTSGYNEQFF. DNA of the CDR3: TGTGCCAGCAGTTTTAGGACTAGCGGGTACAATGAGCAGTTCTTC. The genes are TRBV27 and TRBJ2-1, with TRBD2 matching 11 bases. The CDR3 runs to 15 residues. Losses at the gene ends were 3 bases for V and 4 bases for J; bases not matched to a gene: 2. Germline V gives CDR1 MNHEY, CDR2 SMNVEV (reference sequence).

The V gene is TRBV27, the J gene TRBJ1-2; 10 bases are shared with TRBD1. This CDR3 contains 16 residues. Germline trimming cut 5 bases from V and 2 bases from J; bases unmatched to any gene: 8. Per the germline V gene, CDR1 is MNHEY and CDR2 is SMNVEV (reference sequence). The CDR3 region has the DNA TGTGCCAGCAGTCATGCCTCGGGACAGGGGAACTATGGCTACACCTTC. Protein product: CASSHASGQGNYGYTF.

The chain has TRBV6-1 and TRBJ2-6, with 7 positions matching TRBD1. V lost 6 bases to trimming and J lost 4 bases; unmatched junction nucleotides: 6. CDR3 size: 15 residues. Germline V CDR1 and CDR2: MNHNS, SASEGT. The CDR3 nucleotides are TGTGCCAGCAGACAGACAGGGAGCGGGGCCAACGTCCTGACTTTC. Translated, it gives CASRQTGSGANVLTF.

The V gene is TRBV4-2, the J gene TRBJ1-1, with D tentatively TRBD1 (6 bases). Germline V CDR1 and CDR2: LGHNA, YNFKEQ. The CDR3 totals 14 residues. V lost 3 bases and J lost 5, with 13 bases in between. The CDR3 loop reads CASSQPTGTTEAFF. CDR3 coding DNA: TGTGCCAGCAGCCAGCCCACAGGGACGACTGAAGCTTTCTTT.

This clone was counted between two and nine times. This sequence joins TRBV2 and TRBJ1-2; the D gene is possibly TRBD1 (5 bases). Germline values: CDR1 SNHLY, CDR2 FYNNEI. There are 13 residues in the CDR3. V dropped 5 bases and J dropped 6 bases, with 13 bases sitting between them. The DNA for the CDR3 is TGTGCCAGCAGTCCTACAGGAGACCATGGCTACACCTTC. Amino acid sequence: CASSPTGDHGYTF. The full variable domain, its missing parts supplied by reference TRBV2 and TRBJ1-2, is EPEVTQTPSHQVTQMGQEVILRCVPISNHLYFYWYRQILGQKVEFLVSFYNNEISEKSEIFDDQFSVERPDGSNFTLKIRSTKLEDSAMYFCASSPTGDHGYTFGSGTRLTVV.

This chain connects TRBV5-1 to TRBJ1-6; D is perhaps TRBD1 (6 bases). Deletions cut 0 bases from V and 1 base from J, with 14 bases between. Germline V CDR1 and CDR2: SGHRS, YFSETQ. The CDR3 runs 18 residues. This chain's CDR3 is CASSLAPGDLSYNSPLHF. The CDR3 region has the DNA TGCGCCAGCAGCTTGGCCCCAGGGGATCTATCCTATAATTCACCCCTCCACTTT. Full variable domain (outside the CDR3, taken from reference TRBV5-1 and TRBJ1-6): KAGVTQTPRYLIKTRGQQVTLSCSPISGHRSVSWYQQTPGQGLQFLFEYFSETQRNKGNFPGRFSGRQFSNSRSEMNVSTLELGDSALYLCASSLAPGDLSYNSPLHFGNGTRLTVT.

The rearrangement joins TRBV6-1 to TRBJ1-2; 8 bases agree with TRBD1. Germline V CDR1 and CDR2: MNHNS, SASEGT. The V and J ends lost 6 bases and 4 bases, in that order; junction bases with no gene match: 4. The CDR3 covers 13 residues. The CDR3 region is CASRGTGVYGYTF. As DNA, the CDR3 is TGTGCCAGCAGGGGGACAGGAGTCTATGGCTACACCTTC.

This sequence joins TRBV10-2 and TRBJ2-1; D remains unclear. The germline gives CDR1 WSHSY, CDR2 SAAADI. V lost 9 bases and J 6 bases, leaving 21 bases between the germline ends. The CDR3 sequence is 15 residues long. For the CDR3, the DNA is TGCGCCAGTTCCCCGGGTAGCATGAATACCAATGAGCAGTTCTTC. Its protein is CASSPGSMNTNEQFF.

V is TRBV15 and J is TRBJ2-3, with 10 positions matching TRBD1. The CDR3 loop spans 15 amino acids. Germline V CDR1 and CDR2: LNHNV, YYDKDF (reference sequence). V shed 4 bases and J 5 bases; nucleotides not matched to a gene: 6. The CDR3 protein is CATSNWTGGGDTQYF. Here the CDR3 DNA reads TGTGCCACCAGCAATTGGACAGGGGGTGGAGATACGCAGTATTTT.

The chain recombines TRBV29-1 with TRBJ2-7; TRBD1 aligns across 7 bases. Germline trimming cut 5 bases from V and 4 bases from J; bases unmatched to any gene: 5. Germline CDR1 reads SQVTM; CDR2 reads ANQGSEA. The CDR3 consists of 12 residues. This chain's CDR3 is CSVTYRGYEQYF. The CDR3 DNA reads as TGCAGCGTTACATACAGGGGTTACGAGCAGTACTTC.

This clone was counted between two and nine times. The V call is TRBV28, the J call TRBJ2-7; no clear D gene. Trimming removed 2 bases from V and 3 bases from J, with 8 bases in between. The CDR3 has 13 residues. Germline values: CDR1 MDHEN, CDR2 SYDVKM. The CDR3 spells CASSLTPNYEQYF. Here the CDR3 DNA reads TGTGCCAGCAGTTTAACACCGAACTACGAGCAGTACTTC.

V gene TRBV6-6 combines with J gene TRBJ1-2; 8 bases match TRBD1. Germline-derived CDR1 and CDR2 are MNHNY and SVGAGI (reference sequence). The CDR3 contains 16 residues. After removal of 0 bases from V and 6 bases from J, the junction contained 9 bases not matched to a gene. This CDR3 reads CASSYSARGRSDGYTF. CDR3 in DNA: TGTGCCAGCAGTTACTCGGCCAGGGGGCGTTCGGATGGCTACACCTTC.

Regarding this clone: One end of the junction does not line up with germline, which may come from a read error. This chain joins TRBV7-7 and TRBJ2-3; D might be TRBD2 (6 bases). The CDR3 contains 20 residues. Germline-derived CDR1 and CDR2 are SSHAT and FNYEAQ (reference sequence). CDR3 DNA sequence: TGTGCTAGCAGCGAACCACCAAGCGGGCCGAACACTTCTAGCACAGATACGCAGTATTTT. Its translation is CASSEPPSGPNTSSTDTQYF.

J is TRBJ2-5 and V is TRBV7-8; no clear D. The ends were cut back, 1 base at V and 2 bases at J, with 17 bases in the middle. This CDR3 has 17 residues. Germline CDR1 SGHVS, CDR2 FQNEAQ. CDR3 region: CASSLVNPGSFQETQYF. The CDR3, as DNA: TGTGCCAGCAGCTTAGTCAATCCAGGTTCTTTTCAAGAGACCCAGTACTTC.

This chain links TRBV27 with TRBJ2-7; 7 positions agree with TRBD2. V trimming: 3 bases; J trimming: 2 bases; junction bases outside the gene matches: 4. The CDR3 runs to 14 residues. Germline V CDR1 and CDR2: MNHEY, SMNVEV (reference sequence). The CDR3 spells CASSLGGPPYEQYF. For the CDR3, the DNA is TGTGCCAGCAGTTTGGGAGGGCCCCCCTACGAGCAGTACTTC.

The chain combines TRBV27 with TRBJ2-5, with D perhaps TRBD2 (5 bases). V shed 2 bases and J shed 5 bases, with 12 bases lying between them. The germline V gene encodes CDR1 MNHEY and CDR2 SMNVEV (reference sequence). The CDR3 runs 14 residues. The CDR3 nucleotides read TGTGCCAGCAGTTTAAGGACTCATCCCGAGACCCAGTACTTC. This codes for CASSLRTHPETQYF.